This T cell receptor (beta chain) was identified during a study of glioma-infiltrating T cells after dendritic cell vaccination (dated by TCRdb to about 2016). For the wider study: The cohort comprised around 15 glioblastoma patients from Phase I and II dendritic cell vaccination trials, 9 newly diagnosed and 6 with recurrent disease. Between the early 2000s and the early 2010s, the patients were given dendritic cell vaccination pulsed with autologous tumor lysate. The vaccine consisted of monocyte-derived dendritic cells cultured approximately seven days with IL-4 and GM-CSF, then pulsed overnight with autologous tumor lysate. Each patient was given three intradermal dendritic cell vaccine injections, spaced two weeks apart, in the arm below the axilla. In glioblastoma patients vaccinated with dendritic cells, deep sequencing of TCR beta CDR3 regions served to measure tumor-infiltrating lymphocyte content and to compare repertoires between tumor and blood. Survival after dendritic cell vaccination was correlated with TCR sequencing metrics such as TIL content and the overlap between tumor and blood repertoires.

Note on this clone: There is no known antigen for this receptor. The record has no base qualities; no much larger clone is one base away.

The intended sense of this specimen's time point label: after dendritic cell vaccination, including at tumor progression/relapse. Selection of patients required sufficient residual fresh-frozen tumor tissue and over two years of available survival data. An isocitrate dehydrogenase mutation was not carried by any of the glioblastoma patients, although molecular status was otherwise variable. PBMC were collected before vaccination, two weeks after the third vaccination, and at tumor progression if progression occurred. The Qiagen DNeasy Blood extraction Kit was used for extraction of genomic DNA. The CDR3 has 14 amino acids, counting the end cysteine and phenylalanine. The sequence is cut down to CDR3 DNA, 42 bases in frame from base 1. CDR1 and CDR2 (SGHNT, YENEEA) derive from the germline V gene. V is trimmed back by 5 bases and J by 1 base, and the junction contains 3 bases that no gene match accounts for.

General study outcomes and caveats: TCR clonality showed no direct relationship with survival, which suggests that a diverse polyclonal response may matter. Longer time to progression and overall survival after dendritic cell vaccination were predicted by higher estimated pretreatment TIL content. The cohort was small and heterogeneous, and full blood and tumor sets were available for few patients, with initial-recurrent tumor pairs available for even fewer patients. The response model built on TCR overlap across three groups was characterized as speculative, with prospective validation still needed.

The immunoSEQ assay amplified TCRB CDR3 regions from around 2.1 micrograms of genomic DNA, or from all available DNA when less than that amount was available. For multiplex PCR, 60 forward primers for TCR V beta segments and 13 reverse primers for J beta segments were used. To estimate the number of reads per starting template, synthetic control templates were added to each sample at limiting dilution. The Illumina HiSeq System generated 87 bp sequencing reads. The authors' analysis ran thus. To remove PCR and sequencing errors, closely related sequences were merged with a nearest neighbor algorithm. TCR overlap was measured as the percentage of unique tumor TCR beta sequences also present in the same patient's peripheral blood. Drawn from immuneACCESS, this table holds only the in-frame rearrangements with V and J called that TCRdb kept. Clones are partly lost; checked studies trace under half to an unresolved V gene and leave the rest unexplained. The V and J calls and clone size are taken from that table; D and trimming were inferred from the DNA. The sample data list fewer than 75,000 clones, and over 65% of these were observed just once. Of the sample, about 8.1% falls within the top ten clones.

Recombination connected TRBV11-3 to TRBJ2-3; 7 middle bases align to TRBD1. The starting material was blood, obtained after dendritic cell vaccination. The sequence came from a human donor with glioblastoma. The CDR3 region reads CASSNRGGTDTQYF. The nucleotide sequence is given as TGTGCCAGCAGCAACAGGGGAGGCACAGATACGCAGTATTTT.